One sample yielded the 14 T cell receptor beta chains listed below, sequenced in a study of blood T cell repertoires in COVID-19. The table came from immunoSEQ multiplex PCR; TCRdb's copy has only in-frame clones and leaves some out. This table has fewer than 200,000 clones, 85% appearing once. Sequenced material: peripheral blood. Source of these receptors: a woman in her sixties with acute or convalescent COVID-19.

The J gene is TRBJ1-1, the V gene TRBV19, with D possibly matching TRBD1 (5 bases). The length of the CDR3 is 17 residues. Germline CDR1 LNHDA, CDR2 SQIVND (reference sequence). V shed 4 bases and J shed 0 bases, with 18 bases lying between them. In DNA, the CDR3 is TGTGCCAGTAGTAGGGGGGTGGGACGGCAAATGAACACTGAAGCTTTCTTT. Translated, it gives CASSRGVGRQMNTEAFF.

The chain has TRBV11-3 and TRBJ2-2, with 7 bases that match TRBD1. Unmatched junction bases numbered 4, after V lost 4 bases and J lost 2 bases. The germline V gene encodes CDR1 SGHNT and CDR2 YENEEA. This CDR3 has 15 residues. This CDR3 is CASSWGQRNTGELFF. The DNA for the CDR3 is TGTGCCAGCAGCTGGGGACAGCGAAACACCGGGGAGCTGTTTTTT. Filled out from reference TRBV11-3 and TRBJ2-2, the complete variable domain reads EAGVVQSPRYKIIEKKQPVAFWCNPISGHNTLYWYLQNLGQGPELLIRYENEEAVDDSQLPKDRFSAERLKGVDSTLKIQPAELGDSAVYLCASSWGQRNTGELFFGEGSRLTVL.

This clone was picked up one time. This chain uses TRBV27 with TRBJ2-7; 8 bases are a match to TRBD1. Germline CDR1 and CDR2: MNHEY and SMNVEV (reference sequence). The ends lost 5 bases at V and 7 bases at J; junction bases unmatched: 25. The CDR3 covers 19 residues. DNA of the CDR3: TGTGCCAGCAGTCCCTACTCAGGGACAGGTCTACGAGGAACGTCGGAGCAGTACTTC. It yields the protein CASSPYSGTGLRGTSEQYF.

In its sample, this clone was seen once. This sequence joins TRBV9 and TRBJ2-7; TRBD2 might be the D (5 bases). This CDR3 contains 14 residues. V lost 4 bases and J 0 bases, leaving 11 bases between the germline ends. Germline CDR1 reads SGDLS; CDR2 reads YYNGEE. CDR3 sequence reads: CASSLGSVSYEQYF. The CDR3 bases are TGTGCCAGCAGCTTAGGGAGCGTCTCCTACGAGCAGTACTTC.

The V call is TRBV7-3, the J call TRBJ2-3; D might be TRBD2 (5 bases). The CDR3 runs to 15 residues. CDR1 SGHTA and CDR2 FQGTGA come from the germline V gene. Deletions cut 2 bases from V and 5 bases from J, with 14 bases between. DNA for the CDR3: TGTGCCAGCAGCTTAGAGGGTTCCTCGGGAGATACGCAGTATTTT. This translates into CASSLEGSSGDTQYF.

V is TRBV9 and J is TRBJ2-1, with D possibly matching TRBD2 (6 bases). CDR3 size: 15 residues. Germline CDR1 SGDLS, CDR2 YYNGEE. Trimming cost V 0 bases and J 4 bases, with 11 bases left between them. The CDR3: CASSVAGASYNEQFF. In DNA form, the CDR3 reads TGTGCCAGCAGCGTAGCGGGAGCGAGTTACAATGAGCAGTTCTTC.

The chain links TRBV3-1 (or the pseudogene TRBV3-2) to TRBJ1-1; D is undetermined. The ends were cut back, 1 base at V and 9 bases at J, with 9 bases in the middle. CDR1 and CDR2 (germline): LGHDT, YNNKEL (reference sequence). This CDR3 is 12 amino acids long. CDR3 sequence reads: CASSQGTEKAFF. In nucleotides, the CDR3 is TGTGCCAGCAGCCAAGGGACTGAGAAAGCTTTCTTT.

This clone was found a few times. The chain is built from TRBV3-1 (or the pseudogene TRBV3-2) and TRBJ1-2, with no clear D. There are 14 residues in the CDR3. Trimming stripped 6 bases from V and 3 bases from J, with 14 bases between. The germline V gene encodes CDR1 LGHDT and CDR2 YNNKEL (reference sequence). CDR3 sequence reads: CASRNTPEDYGYTF. The CDR3 coding sequence is TGTGCCAGCAGGAACACGCCCGAAGACTATGGCTACACCTTC.

The V and J genes are TRBV5-1 and TRBJ1-1; no clear D gene. The ends were cut back, 7 bases at V and 10 bases at J, with 14 bases in the middle. In germline, CDR1 is SGHRS, CDR2 YFSETQ. This CDR3 has 11 residues. The CDR3 DNA sequence: TGCGCCAGCCGGGAGGAAGGGAGAGCTTTCTTT. Translated: CASREEGRAFF.

The chain links TRBV3-1 (or the pseudogene TRBV3-2) to TRBJ2-5; perhaps TRBD2 as D (5 bases). V lost 4 bases, J lost 2 bases, and 14 bases lay in between. CDR3 length: 15 amino acids. Germline CDR1 LGHDT, CDR2 YNNKEL (reference sequence). CDR3 amino acids: CASSLGTGGQETQYF. The CDR3, as DNA: TGTGCCAGCAGCCTAGGCACGGGCGGGCAAGAGACCCAGTACTTC.

The chain combines TRBV18 with TRBJ2-5; D ambiguous. The V and J ends lost 0 bases and 5 bases respectively, with 4 bases between them. This CDR3 comprises 12 residues. From germline, CDR1 is KGHSH and CDR2 LQKENI. CDR3 nucleotide sequence: TGTGCCAGCTCACCACCCCTTGAGACCCAGTACTTC. Amino acids: CASSPPLETQYF.

The chain recombines TRBV3-1 (or the pseudogene TRBV3-2) with TRBJ2-7, with TRBD2 matching over 7 bases. V trimming: 0 bases; J trimming: 1 base; junction bases outside the gene matches: 6. This CDR3 comprises 16 residues. The germline V gene encodes CDR1 LGHDT and CDR2 YNNKEL (reference sequence). CDR3 region: CASSQDWGGPSYEQYF. CDR3 sequence (DNA): TGTGCCAGCAGCCAAGATTGGGGAGGGCCTTCCTACGAGCAGTACTTC.

The rearrangement links TRBV9 to TRBJ1-1; D gene ambiguous. Germline CDR1 reads SGDLS; CDR2 reads YYNGEE. This CDR3 comprises 14 residues. Between the trimmed V and J ends, which lost 0 bases and 7 bases, there was a span of 13 bases. For the CDR3, the DNA is TGTGCCAGCAGCGTAGGTGCGGCCGGGAGTGAAGCTTTCTTT. It encodes CASSVGAAGSEAFF. Looking up the rest from reference TRBV9 and TRBJ1-1 gives the full variable domain: DSGVTQTPKHLITATGQRVTLRCSPRSGDLSVYWYQQSLDQGLQFLIQYYNGEERAKGNILERFSAQQFPDLHSELNLSSLELGDSALYFCASSVGAAGSEAFFGQGTRLTVV.

In the case of this clone: A much larger clone lies a single base off, so this may be a read error. The rearrangement joins TRBV14 to TRBJ1-2; the D gene is possibly TRBD1 (5 bases). Germline V gene lookup returns CDR1 SGHDN and CDR2 FVKESK. The CDR3 is made up of 14 amino acids. Trimming took off 4 bases at V and 4 bases at J, with 13 bases between the two ends. Written as DNA, the CDR3 is TGTGCCAGCAGCCTACAAGGGGTGCCCTATGGCTACACCTTC. Its protein product is CASSLQGVPYGYTF.